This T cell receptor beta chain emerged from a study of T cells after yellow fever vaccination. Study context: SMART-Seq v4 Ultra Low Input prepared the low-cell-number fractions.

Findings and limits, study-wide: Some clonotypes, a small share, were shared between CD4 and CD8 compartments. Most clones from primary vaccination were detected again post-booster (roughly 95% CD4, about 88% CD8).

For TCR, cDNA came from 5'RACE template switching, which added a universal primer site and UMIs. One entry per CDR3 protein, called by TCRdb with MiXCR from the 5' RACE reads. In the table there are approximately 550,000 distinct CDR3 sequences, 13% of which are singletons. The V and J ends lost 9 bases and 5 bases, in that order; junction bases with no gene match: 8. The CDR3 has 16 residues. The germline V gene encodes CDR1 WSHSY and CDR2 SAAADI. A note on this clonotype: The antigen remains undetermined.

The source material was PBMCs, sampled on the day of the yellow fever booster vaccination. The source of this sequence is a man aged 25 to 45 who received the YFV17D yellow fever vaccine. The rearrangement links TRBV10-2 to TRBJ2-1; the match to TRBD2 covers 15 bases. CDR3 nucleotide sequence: TGCGCCAGTGTCGGACTAGCGGGAGGGTCACACAATGAGCAGTTCTTC. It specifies CASVGLAGGSHNEQFF.